One sample yielded the 27 T cell receptor beta chains listed below, sequenced in a study of T cells in localized non-small cell lung cancer. Using immunoSEQ multiplex PCR, the repertoire was profiled, and TCRdb retains in-frame clones only, with some absent. The sample includes 4,500 to 5,000 clones, under 35% of them seen just once. The sample consisted of lung tumor tissue, taken before any cancer treatment. The receptors were gathered from a woman aged 35 to 75 with stage II squamous cell lung carcinoma.

This clone was counted only a few times. CDR3: CASSLLGDEQFF. The CDR3, as DNA: TGTGCCAGTAGTCTACTAGGGGATGAGCAGTTCTTC. The chain combines TRBV19 with TRBJ2-1; D might be TRBD1 or TRBD2, each matching 5 bases. This CDR3 contains 12 residues. The V end was cut by 5 bases, the J end by 8 bases, with 10 bases between. Germline CDR1 and CDR2: LNHDA and SQIVND (reference sequence).

This clone came up a few times. The chain couples TRBV6-8 to TRBJ2-7, with 8 bases aligning to TRBD1. The CDR3 is 16 residues long. Germline CDR1 MNHGY, CDR2 SAAAGT. V gave up 5 bases and J gave up 9 bases; unmatched junction bases: 18. CDR3 loop: CASSAPGQGPQPGQYF. The CDR3 nucleotides are TGTGCCAGCAGTGCCCCCGGACAGGGTCCCCAGCCTGGGCAGTACTTC.

By share of the sample, this clone is large. The chain employs TRBV16 and TRBJ1-1; D perhaps matches TRBD1 (5 bases). The CDR3 sequence is 16 residues long. The germline CDR1 and CDR2 sequences are KGHSY and FQNENV. Trimming left V 2 bases short and J 3 bases short, with 16 bases between. The CDR3 spells CASSQNFGRGDTEAFF. Here the CDR3 DNA reads TGTGCCAGCAGCCAAAATTTCGGGCGGGGGGACACTGAAGCTTTCTTT. Filled out from reference TRBV16 and TRBJ1-1, the complete variable domain reads GEEVAQTPKHLVRGEGQKAKLYCAPIKGHSYVFWYQQVLKNEFKFLISFQNENVFDETGMPKERFSAKCLPNSPCSLEIQATKLEDSAVYFCASSQNFGRGDTEAFFGQGTRLTVV.

The J gene is TRBJ1-1, the V gene TRBV6-8; 7 positions match TRBD1. This CDR3 region has 14 residues. The junction had 7 bases not matched to a gene; V was cut back by 6 bases and J by 3 bases. Germline V gives CDR1 MNHGY, CDR2 SAAAGT. CDR3 loop: CASRRQGRYTEAFF. The CDR3 region has the DNA TGTGCCAGCAGGAGACAGGGACGATACACTGAAGCTTTCTTT.

This clone showed up just once. This chain uses TRBV28 with TRBJ2-3; possible D gene TRBD2, 5 bases. The CDR3 consists of 14 residues. Per the germline V gene, CDR1 is MDHEN and CDR2 is SYDVKM. V was trimmed by 9 bases and J by 1 base, leaving 14 bases between them. The CDR3, as DNA: TGTGCCAGTAGCGTTACCGGAGGCACAGATACGCAGTATTTT. Amino acid sequence: CASSVTGGTDTQYF.

This rearrangement joins TRBV23-1 to TRBJ1-1; TRBD1 matches 10 bases. TRBV23-1 is labeled an ORF, and its function is uncertain. This CDR3 is 16 amino acids long. Trimming removed 4 bases from V and 4 bases from J; junction bases left unmatched: 9. CDR3 region: CASSRGRDRGFTEAFF. In DNA, the CDR3 is TGCGCCAGCAGTCGTGGAAGGGACAGGGGATTCACTGAAGCTTTCTTT.

CDR3 sequence reads: CATRDRGPGANVLTF. DNA for the CDR3: TGTGCCACCCGGGACAGGGGGCCTGGGGCCAACGTCCTGACTTTC. The chain uses TRBV28 and TRBJ2-6, with 12 bases matching TRBD1. Losses at the gene ends were 10 bases for V and 2 bases for J; bases not matched to a gene: 3. CDR1 is MDHEN and CDR2 is SYDVKM in the germline V gene. This CDR3 is 15 amino acids long.

The V gene is TRBV30, the J gene TRBJ1-2; no clear D. The CDR3 runs to 15 residues. Trimming removed 2 bases at V and 0 bases at J, with 13 bases between. The germline gives CDR1 GTSNPN, CDR2 SVGIG (reference sequence). CDR3 coding DNA: TGTGCCTGGAGTCTGGCGGGGATAGCTAACTATGGCTACACCTTC. Protein sequence: CAWSLAGIANYGYTF.

The gene calls are TRBV29-1 and TRBJ2-7, with TRBD1 as a possible D gene (5 bases). V lost 5 bases to trimming and J lost 0 bases, with 8 bases between them. The CDR3 has 12 amino acids. The germline V gene encodes CDR1 SQVTM and CDR2 ANQGSEA. The DNA of the CDR3 is TGCAGCGTTTCCGACAGCTCCTACGAGCAGTACTTC. This translates into CSVSDSSYEQYF.

This clone is medium-sized. The chain links TRBV9 to TRBJ2-2; D gene uncertain. V lost 5 bases to trimming and J lost 6 bases, with 17 bases between them. Germline V lookup: CDR1 SGDLS, CDR2 YYNGEE. The CDR3 runs to 15 residues. In DNA form, the CDR3 reads TGTGCCAGCAGTGAAGGTCAGGTGGCCCCCGGGGAGCTGTTTTTT. The encoded protein is CASSEGQVAPGELFF.

This chain's CDR3 is CSVTTQRSGAPYEQYF. CDR3 coding DNA: TGCAGCGTAACAACCCAACGTAGCGGGGCCCCCTACGAGCAGTACTTC. This chain links TRBV29-1 with TRBJ2-7; 8 bases agree with TRBD2. This CDR3 spans 16 amino acids. V was pared by 6 bases and J by 2 bases, with 15 bases of the junction left unmatched. The germline V gene has CDR1 SQVTM and CDR2 ANQGSEA.

The gene calls are TRBV28 and TRBJ1-2, with 7 bases aligning to TRBD1. V was clipped by 6 bases and J by 4 bases; unmatched bases: 2. The CDR3 has 12 amino acids. The germline V gene encodes CDR1 MDHEN and CDR2 SYDVKM. This CDR3 is CASRAGGYGYTF. In DNA form, the CDR3 reads TGTGCCAGCAGAGCAGGGGGCTATGGCTACACCTTC.

Only a few counts were recorded for this clone. The rearrangement links TRBV15 to TRBJ2-5, with D hard to call. Between the trimmed V and J ends, which lost 2 bases and 5 bases, there was a span of 12 bases. The CDR3 is 14 residues long. Germline values: CDR1 LNHNV, CDR2 YYDKDF (reference sequence). CDR3 protein: CATSRSGSEETQYF. The CDR3 bases are TGTGCCACCAGCAGAAGTGGCTCGGAGGAGACCCAGTACTTC.

The CDR3 DNA is TGTGCCAGCAGTTCCCCCCTCCGGGGGAGGATGAACACTGAAGCTTTCTTT. Amino acid sequence: CASSSPLRGRMNTEAFF. This chain uses TRBV28 with TRBJ1-1, with TRBD1 as a possible D gene (5 bases). CDR3 size: 17 residues. The V end was cut by 4 bases, the J end by 0 bases, with 18 bases between. The germline V gene has CDR1 MDHEN and CDR2 SYDVKM.

This clone is medium-sized in the sample. The chain combines TRBV11-3 with TRBJ2-7; the match to TRBD2 covers 13 bases. Trimming at V came to 1 base and at J to 5 bases, leaving 5 bases not matched to a gene. This CDR3 region has 16 residues. CDR1 and CDR2 from the germline V gene are SGHNT and YENEEA. CDR3 region: CASSLVRLAGGDEQYF. CDR3 coding DNA: TGTGCCAGCAGCTTAGTACGACTAGCGGGAGGCGACGAGCAGTACTTC.

This clone is medium-sized by share. The chain joins TRBV11-3 to TRBJ1-4, with TRBD1 matching over 9 bases. From germline, CDR1 is SGHNT and CDR2 YENEEA. V trimming: 1 base; J trimming: 7 bases; junction bases outside the gene matches: 7. CDR3 length: 16 amino acids. This CDR3 is CASSLGEDRGGEKLFF. The CDR3 region has the DNA TGTGCCAGCAGCTTAGGGGAGGACAGGGGAGGTGAAAAACTGTTTTTT.

V and J are TRBV5-1 and TRBJ2-7, with 13 nucleotides matching TRBD2. CDR3 length: 16 residues. Unmatched junction bases numbered 7, after V lost 1 base and J lost 6 bases. The germline V gene has CDR1 SGHRS and CDR2 YFSETQ. CDR3 region: CASSLRDGLAGAEQYF. CDR3 nucleotide sequence: TGCGCCAGCAGCTTGCGTGATGGACTAGCGGGAGCCGAGCAGTACTTC.

This clone was observed a few times. The rearrangement uses TRBV11-3 and TRBJ2-3; D ambiguous. V was shortened by 3 bases and J by 3 bases, with 16 bases between the two germline ends. There are 16 residues in the CDR3. The germline V gene has CDR1 SGHNT and CDR2 YENEEA. This CDR3 reads CASSFRTNSKTDTQYF. The CDR3 DNA sequence: TGTGCCAGCAGCTTTCGCACGAACTCCAAAACAGATACGCAGTATTTT.

V usage is TRBV10-2 and J usage is TRBJ2-1; 9 bases are a match to TRBD2. The CDR3 contains 13 residues. V dropped 4 bases and J dropped 9; count of bases not matched to a gene: 4. CDR1 WSHSY and CDR2 SAAADI come from the germline V gene. This CDR3 reads CASSGREGSEQFF. The CDR3 coding sequence is TGCGCCAGCAGTGGGCGGGAGGGGTCTGAGCAGTTCTTC.

The table lists this clone with a few counts. The rearrangement links TRBV28 to TRBJ1-1; D not resolved. Germline CDR1 is MDHEN and CDR2 is SYDVKM. The CDR3 contains 15 residues. Trimming took off 2 bases at V and 5 bases at J, with 15 bases between the two ends. In nucleotides, the CDR3 is TGTGCCAGCAGTTTAACGGTTCCCCAGCGGACTGAAGCTTTCTTT. This sequence encodes CASSLTVPQRTEAFF.

A few counts support this clone. The V gene is TRBV6-8, the J gene TRBJ2-1; 7 positions agree with TRBD2. The CDR3 covers 14 residues. The trim removed 5 bases at V and 3 bases at J, leaving 4 bases unmatched. Germline V CDR1 and CDR2: MNHGY, SAAAGT. CDR3 sequence reads: CASSRREGYNEQFF. CDR3 in DNA: TGTGCCAGCAGTCGCAGGGAGGGCTACAATGAGCAGTTCTTC.

The chain combines TRBV14 with TRBJ2-1; TRBD2 aligns across 8 bases. Per germline, CDR1 SGHDN and CDR2 FVKESK. The J segment lost 7 bases and the V segment lost 0 bases, leaving 5 bases of the junction unmatched. The CDR3 length is 15 residues. CDR3 in amino acids: CASSQDLGGDNEQFF. The CDR3 nucleotides are TGTGCCAGCAGCCAAGATCTCGGGGGGGATAATGAGCAGTTCTTC. Full variable domain (rest looked up from reference TRBV14 and TRBJ2-1): EAGVTQFPSHSVIEKGQTVTLRCDPISGHDNLYWYRRVMGKEIKFLLHFVKESKQDESGMPNNRFLAERTGGTYSTLKVQPAELEDSGVYFCASSQDLGGDNEQFFGPGTRLTVL.

V and J are TRBV30 and TRBJ1-5; a weak D match, TRBD1 (6 bases). Trimming stripped 3 bases from V and 6 bases from J, with 15 bases between. The CDR3 is made up of 14 amino acids. Per the germline V gene, CDR1 is GTSNPN and CDR2 is SVGIG (reference sequence). CDR3 loop: CAWSTGGAGQPQHF. CDR3 sequence (DNA): TGTGCCTGGAGCACCGGGGGGGCAGGTCAGCCCCAGCATTTT. The full variable domain, with the rest looked up from reference TRBV30 and TRBJ1-5, is SQTIHQWPATLVQPVGSPLSLECTVEGTSNPNLYWYRQAAGRGLQLLFYSVGIGQISSEVPQNLSASRPQDRQFILSSKKLLLSDSGFYLCAWSTGGAGQPQHFGDGTRLSIL.

This clone turned up a few times. The chain employs TRBV6-8 and TRBJ1-3; D unresolved. The CDR3 runs to 15 residues. Looked up from germline, CDR1 is MNHGY and CDR2 is SAAAGT. V was trimmed by 6 bases and J by 0 bases, leaving 12 bases between them. Written as DNA, the CDR3 is TGTGCCAGCAGCGCCGGACTTTCCTCTGGAAACACCATATATTTT. Protein product: CASSAGLSSGNTIYF.

The V gene is TRBV6-1, the J gene TRBJ1-2; D is uncertain. V lost 1 base, J lost 7 bases, and 10 bases lay in between. Germline V gene lookup returns CDR1 MNHNS and CDR2 SASEGT. The CDR3 has 13 amino acids. The CDR3 bases are TGTGCCAGCAGTGAAGGACGTTGGGGTGGCTACACCTTC. Translated: CASSEGRWGGYTF.

The rearrangement joins TRBV18 to TRBJ1-2; TRBD1 matches 7 bases. The CDR3 consists of 14 residues. With 2 bases clipped from V and 8 bases from J, the junction kept 8 bases outside the gene matches. CDR1 and CDR2 from the germline V gene are KGHSH and LQKENI. CDR3: CASSPNRGEEGYTF. The CDR3, as DNA: TGTGCCAGCTCACCAAACAGGGGTGAGGAAGGCTACACCTTC.

This clone was seen more than once but under ten times. For the CDR3, the DNA is TGTGCCAGCAGTTTAGTAGGCTATGGCTACACCTTC. Protein sequence: CASSLVGYGYTF. The chain links TRBV28 to TRBJ1-2; D is ambiguous. Germline CDR1 and CDR2: MDHEN and SYDVKM. Trimming took 2 bases from V and 4 from J, leaving 5 bases between them. The CDR3 runs to 12 residues.